The 14 T cell receptor beta chains below come from one sample, sequenced in a study of blood T cell repertoires in COVID-19. The repertoire was sequenced with immunoSEQ multiplex PCR; TCRdb's copy has only in-frame clones and lacks some. The sample lists under 200,000 clones; around 87% were seen once. Input material: peripheral blood. These TCRs come from a woman in her 70s with COVID-19, enrolled during active disease.

The chain joins TRBV4-1 to TRBJ1-4; D is perhaps TRBD1 (5 bases). The V end lost 4 bases, the J end lost 4 bases, and 16 bases lay between the germline ends. The CDR3 has 16 residues. Germline lookup yields CDR1 MGHRA and CDR2 YSYEKL. This CDR3 reads CASSPPLTALNEKLFF. The CDR3 nucleotides read TGCGCCAGCAGCCCTCCGTTGACAGCCCTTAATGAAAAACTGTTTTTT.

The V gene is TRBV5-4, the J gene TRBJ2-3; no clear D. The CDR3 runs 13 residues. V lost 4 bases and J lost 1, with 7 bases in between. Germline CDR1 and CDR2: SGHNT and YYREEE (reference sequence). Here the CDR3 DNA reads TGTGCCAGCAGCCCGCTAGGCACAGATACGCAGTATTTT. Its protein product is CASSPLGTDTQYF. The complete variable domain, with remaining parts taken from reference TRBV5-4 and TRBJ2-3, reads ETGVTQSPTHLIKTRGQQVTLRCSSQSGHNTVSWYQQALGQGPQFIFQYYREEENGRGNFPPRFSGLQFPNYSSELNVNALELDDSALYLCASSPLGTDTQYFGPGTRLTVL.

This clone has only one observation. The rearrangement links TRBV27 to TRBJ2-5; D possibly corresponds to TRBD2 (7 bases). Germline CDR1 reads MNHEY; CDR2 reads SMNVEV (reference sequence). The V end lost 2 bases, the J end lost 5 bases, and 18 bases lay between the germline ends. This CDR3 contains 16 residues. Written as DNA, the CDR3 is TGTGCCAGCAGTTTACGGGGGGCCGGCCGGGTGGAGACCCAGTACTTC. Its translation is CASSLRGAGRVETQYF.

In DNA form, the CDR3 reads TGCGCCAGCGGACACGATGGGGAGACCCAGTACTTC. It encodes CASGHDGETQYF. V gene TRBV5-1 combines with J gene TRBJ2-5; a weak D match, TRBD1 (5 bases). Germline V gene sequence: CDR1 SGHRS, CDR2 YFSETQ. This CDR3 is 12 amino acids long. V was clipped by 7 bases and J by 5 bases, with 12 bases between them.

This chain connects TRBV2 to TRBJ1-5; 7 bases map to TRBD1. V trimming: 6 bases; J trimming: 0 bases; junction bases outside the gene matches: 5. The germline gives CDR1 SNHLY, CDR2 FYNNEI. The CDR3 totals 15 residues. The CDR3 here is CASSSGQLSNQPQHF. CDR3 sequence (DNA): TGTGCCAGCAGCTCGGGACAGCTTAGCAATCAGCCCCAGCATTTT.

Note on this clone: Other nucleotide sequences in the sample specify the same CDR3. V is TRBV5-1 and J is TRBJ2-3; 11 bases are a match to TRBD2. Germline CDR1 is SGHRS and CDR2 is YFSETQ. The junction had 7 bases not matched to a gene; V was cut back by 1 base and J by 3 bases. This CDR3 has 17 amino acids. Here the CDR3 DNA reads TGCGCCAGCAGCTTGAGGCTAGCGGGGGGAGGGACAGATACGCAGTATTTT. Translating gives CASSLRLAGGGTDTQYF.

The chain has TRBV5-1 and TRBJ2-3; 7 nucleotides agree with TRBD1. J was trimmed by 5 bases and V by 4 bases; bases with no gene match: 10. CDR3 length: 15 residues. The germline V gene encodes CDR1 SGHRS and CDR2 YFSETQ. CDR3 DNA sequence: TGCGCCAGCAGCGACCGACAGGGTAATGGAGATACGCAGTATTTT. It codes for CASSDRQGNGDTQYF.

The rearrangement uses TRBV3-1 (or the pseudogene TRBV3-2) and TRBJ2-7; 9 bases line up with TRBD1. The junction had 5 bases not matched to a gene; V was cut back by 0 bases and J by 2 bases. The CDR3 consists of 16 residues. Germline V gene data show CDR1 as LGHDT and CDR2 as YNNKEL (reference sequence). DNA for the CDR3: TGTGCCAGCAGCCAAGATCAGGGACAGGGTGCCTACGAGCAGTACTTC. Translating gives CASSQDQGQGAYEQYF.

J is TRBJ1-2 and V is TRBV19; D perhaps matches TRBD1 (5 bases). Germline CDR1 LNHDA, CDR2 SQIVND (reference sequence). The V end was cut by 3 bases, the J end by 8 bases, with 10 bases between. This CDR3 comprises 12 residues. CDR3 nucleotides: TGTGCCAGTAGTATCAGGGATGGCGGCTACACCTTC. Protein product: CASSIRDGGYTF.

The rearrangement joins TRBV19 to TRBJ2-6; D is undetermined. V was clipped by 4 bases and J by 0 bases, with 4 bases between them. Germline V gene sequence: CDR1 LNHDA, CDR2 SQIVND (reference sequence). CDR3 size: 14 residues. The CDR3, as DNA: TGTGCCAGTAGTACCTACTCTGGGGCCAACGTCCTGACTTTC. It translates to CASSTYSGANVLTF.

Note on this clone: Other nucleotide sequences in the sample specify the same CDR3. The chain combines TRBV7-9 with TRBJ1-4, with 8 nucleotides matching TRBD1. Germline V CDR1 and CDR2: SEHNR, FQNEAQ (reference sequence). V was pared by 4 bases and J by 8 bases, with 6 bases of the junction left unmatched. The CDR3 spans 14 residues. CDR3 loop: CASSSGQGREKLFF. DNA for the CDR3: TGTGCCAGCAGCTCTGGACAGGGCCGGGAAAAACTGTTTTTT.

This chain uses TRBV12-3 or TRBV12-4 with TRBJ2-1, with 8 bases fitting TRBD1. V shed 11 bases and J 6 bases; nucleotides not matched to a gene: 9. The CDR3 runs 13 residues. The DNA for the CDR3 is TGTGCCGACCGGGACAGGTCTGGCAATGAGCAGTTCTTC. The encoded protein is CADRDRSGNEQFF.

This CDR3 is CASSLNRVGDSPLHF. Here the CDR3 DNA reads TGCGCCAGCAGCCTCAACAGGGTCGGTGATTCACCCCTCCACTTT. This chain joins TRBV5-1 and TRBJ1-6; D is possibly TRBD1 (6 bases). Germline V gene sequence: CDR1 SGHRS, CDR2 YFSETQ. V was clipped by 4 bases and J by 8 bases, with 16 bases between them. This CDR3 spans 15 amino acids.

The chain uses TRBV6-5 and TRBJ1-2; the match to TRBD1 covers 8 bases. V lost 9 bases to trimming and J lost 3 bases; unmatched junction nucleotides: 3. Germline assignment: CDR1 MNHEY and CDR2 SVGAGI. The CDR3 totals 12 residues. The CDR3 coding sequence is TGTGCCAGTGCAGGGGGCGACTATGGCTACACCTTC. Residues: CASAGGDYGYTF.